This entry lists 20 T cell receptor beta chains sequenced from one sample in a study of Ad26.COV2.S vaccination and SARS-CoV-2 variants. Measured with immunoSEQ multiplex PCR; TCRdb has only the in-frame clones, and not every one. The profile shows 350,000 to 400,000 clones, roughly nine tenths of them singletons. Documented treatment: about 20 received Ad26.COV2.S at low or high dose, single or two shots; roughly five received placebo; per-sample allocation not given. It was on day 63 after the first vaccine or placebo injection that samples were taken. The sample consisted of peripheral blood, taken in a trial of Ad26.COV2.S vaccine versus placebo. Source of these receptors: a person aged 18-65 years who received the Ad26.COV2.S COVID-19 vaccine or a placebo.

J is TRBJ2-7 and V is TRBV7-9; 10 positions agree with TRBD1. Germline lookup yields CDR1 SEHNR and CDR2 FQNEAQ (reference sequence). The CDR3 has 15 amino acids. The ends lost 0 bases at V and 5 bases at J; junction bases unmatched: 4. The CDR3 here is CASSLAGDRGHEQYF. Here the CDR3 DNA reads TGTGCCAGCAGCTTAGCGGGGGACAGGGGACACGAGCAGTACTTC.

This chain connects TRBV30 to TRBJ1-6; possibly TRBD1 for D (5 bases). CDR1 and CDR2 from the germline V gene are GTSNPN and SVGIG (reference sequence). This CDR3 is built from 15 residues. Deletions cut 0 bases from V and 10 bases from J, with 16 bases between. The CDR3 protein is CAWSVLSQGESPLHF. The CDR3 coding sequence is TGTGCCTGGAGTGTACTTAGCCAGGGAGAATCACCCCTCCACTTT.

The chain joins TRBV3-1 (or the pseudogene TRBV3-2) to TRBJ1-1, with unresolved D. The germline V gene encodes CDR1 LGHDT and CDR2 YNNKEL (reference sequence). CDR3 length: 12 residues. With 1 base removed from V and 6 bases from J, the gap between germline ends came to 6 bases. For the CDR3, the DNA is TGTGCCAGCAGCCAAGGGTCATCTGAAGCTTTCTTT. Residues: CASSQGSSEAFF.

The gene calls are TRBV4-1 and TRBJ2-3; 11 bases agree with TRBD2. Germline CDR1 MGHRA, CDR2 YSYEKL. V lost 6 bases and J lost 6; bases outside the gene matches: 17. This CDR3 has 18 residues. The CDR3 DNA sequence: TGCGCCAGCAGTAGCGGGGGGGCATCCGTGCCTGGGTGGGATACGCAGTATTTT. This encodes CASSSGGASVPGWDTQYF.

In this sample, this clone turned up a few times. This chain connects TRBV7-9 to TRBJ1-3, with D possibly being TRBD1 (5 bases). Trimming removed 5 bases at V and 0 bases at J, with 14 bases between. CDR1 SEHNR and CDR2 FQNEAQ come from the germline V gene (reference sequence). The CDR3 has 16 amino acids. CDR3 sequence (DNA): TGTGCCAGCAGCCGTCGGGACCACACCTCTGGAAACACCATATATTTT. It yields the protein CASSRRDHTSGNTIYF.

As DNA, the CDR3 is TGTGCCAGCAGCTTAAGGAGACAGGGGAATGAGCAGTTCTTC. Translation: CASSLRRQGNEQFF. The V call is TRBV7-2, the J call TRBJ2-1; 8 positions agree with TRBD1. This CDR3 region has 14 residues. J lost 7 bases, V lost 2 bases, and 4 bases had no gene match. Germline-derived CDR1 and CDR2 are SGHTA and FQGNSA.

Note on this clone: Other DNA sequences of this sample code for an identical CDR3. This sequence joins TRBV30 and TRBJ2-5; TRBD2 is a possible D gene (5 bases). Germline CDR1 and CDR2: GTSNPN and SVGIG (reference sequence). V was clipped by 2 bases and J by 5 bases, with 6 bases between them. The CDR3 consists of 11 residues. CDR3 nucleotides: TGTGCCTGGAGTCGGAGGGAGACCCAGTACTTC. Protein sequence: CAWSRRETQYF.

The count of this clone is one. The chain joins TRBV19 to TRBJ1-2, with D perhaps TRBD1 (6 bases). V was clipped by 3 bases and J by 6 bases, with 17 bases between them. This CDR3 is built from 15 residues. The germline V gene encodes CDR1 LNHDA and CDR2 SQIVND (reference sequence). CDR3 in DNA: TGTGCCAGTAGTATTCTTTTTCCGCCAGGGGATGGCTACACCTTC. As protein: CASSILFPPGDGYTF.

The chain joins TRBV19 to TRBJ2-3; 8 bases map to TRBD2. This CDR3 region has 18 residues. Germline V gives CDR1 LNHDA, CDR2 SQIVND (reference sequence). The J segment lost 2 bases and the V segment lost 2 bases, leaving 12 bases of the junction unmatched. The CDR3 bases are TGTGCCAGTAGTATACCGGGGGGGGCCCCCCCGATCACAGATACGCAGTATTTT. It yields the protein CASSIPGGAPPITDTQYF.

The chain joins TRBV5-1 to TRBJ2-5, with 8 bases that match TRBD2. The V and J ends lost 8 bases and 2 bases, in that order; junction bases with no gene match: 8. The CDR3 is made up of 14 amino acids. Germline CDR1 and CDR2: SGHRS and YFSETQ. The CDR3 is CASHRAGGQETQYF. The CDR3 DNA reads TGCGCCAGTCATCGGGCGGGGGGACAAGAGACCCAGTACTTC.

The chain links TRBV19 to TRBJ2-7; 7 bases agree with TRBD1. The germline CDR1 and CDR2 sequences are LNHDA and SQIVND (reference sequence). The CDR3 consists of 14 residues. J was trimmed by 3 bases and V by 4 bases; bases with no gene match: 6. CDR3 bases: TGTGCCAGTAGTACCTCGACAGGGAACTACGAGCAGTACTTC. Its protein product is CASSTSTGNYEQYF.

The V call is TRBV6-5, the J call TRBJ1-1, with D possibly being TRBD1 (5 bases). The CDR3 length is 15 residues. The germline CDR1 and CDR2 sequences are MNHEY and SVGAGI. V lost 7 bases to trimming and J lost 1 base, with 16 bases between them. Here the CDR3 reads CASTRPGRGNTEAFF. CDR3 nucleotides: TGTGCCAGCACCCGGCCAGGGAGGGGGAACACTGAAGCTTTCTTT.

The chain carries TRBV11-2 and TRBJ2-1, with TRBD1 matching 9 bases. The CDR3 has 15 residues. Per the germline V gene, CDR1 is SGHAT and CDR2 is FQNNGV. Trimming took 4 bases from V and 4 from J; bases not matched to a gene: 5. The CDR3 sequence: CASSSWTGEYNEQFF. As DNA, the CDR3 is TGTGCCAGCAGCTCATGGACAGGGGAATACAATGAGCAGTTCTTC.

This rearrangement joins TRBV3-1 (or the pseudogene TRBV3-2) to TRBJ2-5; D tentatively fits TRBD1 or TRBD2 (5 bases each). Per germline, CDR1 LGHDT and CDR2 YNNKEL (reference sequence). V shed 2 bases and J shed 5 bases, with 21 bases lying between them. This CDR3 has 17 residues. The CDR3 is CASSQPRLLEGVETQYF. CDR3 sequence (DNA): TGTGCCAGCAGCCAACCCAGATTACTAGAAGGGGTGGAGACCCAGTACTTC.

This clone was recorded only once. The J gene is TRBJ2-2, the V gene TRBV21-1; the table assigns TRBD1, which was not confirmed against the DNA. TRBV21-1 is reported as a pseudogene. This CDR3 is 17 amino acids long. The CDR3 is CASSKFLDTSNTGELFF. CDR3 sequence (DNA): TGTGCCAGCAGCAAATTCTTGGACACCTCGAACACCGGGGAGCTGTTTTTT.

This sequence joins TRBV6-1 and TRBJ1-6; 8 bases match TRBD1. J lost 5 bases, V lost 3 bases, and 0 bases had no gene match. CDR1 is MNHNS, CDR2 SASEGT, per germline. There are 14 residues in the CDR3. The CDR3 region has the DNA TGTGCCAGCAGTGAGACAGGGGATAATTCACCCCTCCACTTT. It translates to CASSETGDNSPLHF.

The chain couples TRBV6-6 to TRBJ2-1, with D perhaps matching TRBD2 (6 bases). Germline CDR1 MNHNY, CDR2 SVGAGI (reference sequence). Trimming took 0 bases from V and 9 from J, leaving 12 bases between them. The CDR3 has 14 residues. The CDR3 here is CASSYSGRGSEQFF. In DNA, the CDR3 is TGTGCCAGCAGTTACTCCGGCCGGGGGTCTGAGCAGTTCTTC.

This clone was picked up one time. The V gene is TRBV2, the J gene TRBJ1-3; D gene uncertain. The CDR3 extends over 16 amino acids. CDR1 SNHLY and CDR2 FYNNEI come from the germline V gene. V lost 4 bases to trimming and J lost 0 bases, with 13 bases between them. The CDR3, as DNA: TGTGCCAGCAGTGGTTTGTGGCTCTTCTCTGGAAACACCATATATTTT. Encoded protein: CASSGLWLFSGNTIYF.

The V call is TRBV10-3, the J call TRBJ2-2; TRBD1 agrees at 9 bases. V was pared by 10 bases and J by 7 bases, with 10 bases of the junction left unmatched. The CDR3 totals 14 residues. Per the germline V gene, CDR1 is ENHRY and CDR2 is SYGVKD. DNA for the CDR3: TGTGCCACCGCGGGGACAGGGTATCTCGGGGAGCTGTTTTTT. Its protein is CATAGTGYLGELFF.

The V call is TRBV11-2, the J call TRBJ2-7, with a weak D call TRBD1 (6 bases). This CDR3 is built from 14 residues. V was clipped by 2 bases and J by 0 bases, with 8 bases between them. CDR1 SGHAT and CDR2 FQNNGV come from the germline V gene. This CDR3 reads CASSLQGTSYEQYF. The CDR3 DNA reads as TGTGCCAGCAGCTTACAGGGGACCTCCTACGAGCAGTACTTC.